This T cell receptor (beta chain) is from a study of T cell responses to AZD1222 COVID-19 vaccine (dated by TCRdb to about 2021). For the study in its entirety: TCR sequencing was performed for some 250 trial participants, of whom 200 to 210 were given two doses of AZD1222 and around 26 were given two doses of MenACWY control vaccine. Enrollment into the trials was organized by age into subgroups of 18-55, 56-69 and 70-plus years, and those subgroups contained approximately 150, 30 and 60 TCR-sequenced participants, respectively. Broad study findings and their caveats: A significant rise in spike-specific TCR breadth and depth was observed after two AZD1222 doses relative to day 0 and relative to MenACWY recipients. Participants were mostly white British, with more females than males. The authors suggested clonal diversity may have been underestimated. No day 14 peak-response samples were available, so repertoires were characterized only after the peak T cell response. Conclusions about previously exposed vaccinees are limited because only a handful of AZD1222 recipients were SARS-CoV-2 seropositive at baseline. Epitopes outside the regions mutated in the B.1.351 and B.1.1.7 variants were reportedly recognized by nearly half of the unique spike-specific TCRs. CD4 TCRs associated with the vaccine covered the entire spike protein, and the dominant responses were in regions 160-218 and 743-854. In the small 56-69-year group, the increase in depth fell short of significance, most likely because of low power.

The sample's time point, from its label and the paper: about 28 days (+/-7) after the second vaccine dose. Because spike-specific TCR depth and breadth did not differ between the two schedules, AZD1222 recipients who got a second dose at roughly 4 weeks were pooled with those who got a second dose at roughly 12 weeks. Vaccinee samples were obtained from the UK trials COV001 and COV002, which included a single-blind randomized controlled phase 2/3 trial of AZD1222 (ChAdOx1 nCoV-19) in healthy adults. For TCRbeta chain sequencing, PBMC samples from trial participants were taken at day 0 and at day 28 after the second dose. The CDR3 regions of human TCRbeta chains were subjected to immunosequencing. Turning to the authors' computational methods: Repertoire TCRs were matched against a reference library of SARS-CoV-2-specific TCRs generated with the MIRA antigen-specificity platform. Breadth was defined as the fraction of unique TCRs that were SARS-CoV-2-associated, and depth was defined as the fraction of total T cells that were SARS-CoV-2-associated. Using the MIRA data, each spike-specific TCR was assigned both to the spike region to which the TCR was reactive and to a CD4 or CD8 class. Log10-transformed breadth and depth values were compared by one-way ANOVA with Sidak's multiple comparisons tests. The table was pulled from immuneACCESS by TCRdb, which kept in-frame rearrangements only. Such tables lose some clones; where checked, under half of the loss comes from unresolved V genes, and the rest has no known cause. V, J and clone size were drawn from that table, and D and trimming were deduced from the DNA. The sample includes over 85,000 clones, with about 94% observed a single time. Clones ranked in the top ten supply 2.5% to 3.5% of the sample.

This clone came up once. Its antigen is unknown. Per-nucleotide qualities are absent, and no much larger clonotype sits a single base away. The CDR3 starts with the cysteine, ends with the phenylalanine, and has 16 residues. Of all the DNA, just the CDR3 is kept, 48 bases in frame from base 1. V is clipped by 4 bases and J by 8 bases, and the sequence between their germline boundaries is 20 bases long. CDR1 and CDR2 are read off the germline V gene as KGHDR and SFDVKD. This material consisted of peripheral blood, taken 28 days after the second AZD1222 dose. The receptor was derived from an adult who received the AZD1222 COVID-19 vaccine. The chain is encoded by TRBV24-1 joined to TRBJ2-1; the D gene is tentatively TRBD1 or TRBD2, each matching 5 bases. The nucleotide sequence reads as follows: TGTGCCACCAGTGACCCGGGACGGTTGGGTACCGATGAGCAGTTCTTC. Its translation is CATSDPGRLGTDEQFF.